This T cell receptor beta chain was recorded in a study of blood T cell repertoires in COVID-19. Using immunoSEQ multiplex PCR, the repertoire was profiled, and TCRdb retains in-frame clones only, with some absent. The table has 160,000 or so clones, more than 80% seen once; the top ten hold 9.5% to 13%. The J segment lost 7 bases and the V segment lost 0 bases, leaving 13 bases of the junction unmatched. Germline values: CDR1 SGHKS, CDR2 YYEKEE (reference sequence). This CDR3 region has 18 residues. The chain combines TRBV5-5 with TRBJ2-1; 10 nucleotides line up with TRBD2. This clonotype was obtained from a human donor in a cohort sampled during active COVID-19. Sequenced sample: peripheral blood. The CDR3 sequence is CASSLGIGTSESLNEQFF. The CDR3 bases are TGTGCCAGCAGCTTGGGAATAGGGACTAGCGAGAGTCTGAATGAGCAGTTCTTC. Based on the CDR3 plus reference TRBV5-5 and TRBJ2-1, the full variable domain is DAGVTQSPTHLIKTRGQQVTLRCSPISGHKSVSWYQQVLGQGPQFIFQYYEKEERGRGNFPDRFSARQFPNYSSELNVNALLLGDSALYLCASSLGIGTSESLNEQFFGPGTRLTVL.